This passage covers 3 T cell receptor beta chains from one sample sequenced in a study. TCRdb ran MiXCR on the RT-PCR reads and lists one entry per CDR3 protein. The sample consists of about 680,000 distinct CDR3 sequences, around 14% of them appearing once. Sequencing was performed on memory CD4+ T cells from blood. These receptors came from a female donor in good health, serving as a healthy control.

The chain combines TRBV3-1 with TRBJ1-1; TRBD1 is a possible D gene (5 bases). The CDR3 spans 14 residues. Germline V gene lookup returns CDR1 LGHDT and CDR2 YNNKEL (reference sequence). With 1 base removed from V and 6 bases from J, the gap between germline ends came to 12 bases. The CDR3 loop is CASSQGGYGAEAFF. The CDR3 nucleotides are TGTGCCAGCAGCCAAGGGGGGTACGGGGCTGAAGCTTTCTTT.

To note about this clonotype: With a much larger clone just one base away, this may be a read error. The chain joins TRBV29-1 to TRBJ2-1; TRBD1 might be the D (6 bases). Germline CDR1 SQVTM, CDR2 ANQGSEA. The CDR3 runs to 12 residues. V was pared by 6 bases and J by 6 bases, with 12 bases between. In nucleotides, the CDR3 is TGCAGCGTCAGGACAGACTCCAATGAGCAGTTCTTC. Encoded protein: CSVRTDSNEQFF.

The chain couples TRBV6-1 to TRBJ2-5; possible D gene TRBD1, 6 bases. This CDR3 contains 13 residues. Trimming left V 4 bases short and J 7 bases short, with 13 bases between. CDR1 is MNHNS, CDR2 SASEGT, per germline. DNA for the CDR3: TGTGCCAGCAGTGTAAACAGGGAAGGGACCCAGTACTTC. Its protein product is CASSVNREGTQYF.